This TCR beta chain stems from a study of CD8 T cells in ankylosing spondylitis. Study results and caveats: In peripheral blood, disease-linked CD8+ clones occurred at relatively low frequencies. Reportedly, matched ankylosing spondylitis synovial fluid was significantly enriched for disease-linked clones. For ankylosing spondylitis blood, a TCR beta motif of about 8 highly homologous variants appeared characteristic.

This clonotype was recorded many times. Its specificity is not known. TCRdb used MiXCR to reprocess the 5' RACE reads, holding one entry per CDR3 protein. This sample has about 250,000 distinct CDR3 sequences, with approximately 7.6% found just once. Germline assignment: CDR1 SQVTM and CDR2 ANQGSEA. The CDR3 sequence is 14 residues long. Unmatched junction bases numbered 3, after V lost 3 bases and J lost 7 bases. The rearrangement joins TRBV29-1 to TRBJ2-1; 13 positions agree with TRBD2. The sequence came from a female donor with ankylosing spondylitis or in good health (not recorded which). The sequencing input was blood, either unsorted or a sorted T cell fraction (not recorded which). The CDR3 region has the DNA TGCAGCGTTGACGGACTAGCGGGAGATAATGAGCAGTTCTTC. This codes for CSVDGLAGDNEQFF.